The T cell receptor beta chain described here comes from a study of tumor-infiltrating lymphocytes in primary liver carcinoma. Study-wide background: Patients were men and women aged 30 to 69 years. Productive TCRbeta reads per sample were roughly 3.5 to 7.13 million, not differing by tissue.

Researchers drew blood RNA from unsorted whole blood and extracted germline DNA as well. Study results and limitations: Blood fell significantly below tumors in its top-250-clone fraction (p = 0.039). Researchers found tumor-adjacent and tumor-blood pairs overlapped less than tumor region pairs.

This clonotype appeared many times. Antigen specificity is unknown. The germline V gene encodes CDR1 SGHNT and CDR2 YENEEA. The V end lost 5 bases, the J end lost 4 bases, and 19 bases lay between the germline ends. The CDR3 runs 16 residues. Using a constant-region primer together with ProtoScript II reverse transcriptase, TCR beta cDNA was made from around 0.55 ug of total RNA. Nested multiplex PCR, run for three rounds with slightly modified ARM-PCR, yielded TCR beta libraries. Use of TRBV1-TRBV30 forward primers with a C-beta reverse primer characterized the first two PCR rounds, which lasted around 11 cycles each. TCRdb redid the calling of the multiplex PCR reads with MiXCR, one entry per CDR3 protein. The sample consists of around 170,000 distinct CDR3 sequences, about 60% of them appearing once.

The TCR originated in a man in his forties with primary liver carcinoma and hepatitis B virus infection. The chain carries TRBV11-3 and TRBJ2-3; D may be TRBD1 or TRBD2 (7 bases each). Sequenced sample: peripheral blood. The CDR3 DNA is TGTGCCAGCAGCGCTCACGCGGCAGGGGGGGCAGATACGCAGTATTTT. Amino acids: CASSAHAAGGADTQYF.